The T cell receptor beta chain under discussion was sequenced for a study of blood T cell repertoires in COVID-19. Sequenced by immunoSEQ multiplex PCR; TCRdb stores in-frame clones only, minus some. Among approximately 160,000 clones listed, around 80% were seen once. CDR1 and CDR2 (germline): SGHAT, FQNNGV. The CDR3 runs to 16 residues. The ends lost 5 bases at V and 1 base at J; junction bases unmatched: 8. This clone was recorded once. The participants were between about 18 and 95 years old and came from about two dozen US areas. Sequencing input: PBMCs or T cells enriched from blood (not recorded which). This TCR was recovered from a man aged 50 to 59 who had recovered from COVID-19. The V gene is TRBV11-2, the J gene TRBJ2-7; 10 bases map to TRBD1. CDR3 DNA sequence: TGTGCCAGCAGCCCGATCGGGACAGGGGAATCCTACGAGCAGTACTTC. Encoded protein: CASSPIGTGESYEQYF.